A single sample gave rise to the 10 T cell receptor beta chains below, sequenced in a study of T cell repertoires in cytomegalovirus infection. From the reads, TCRdb called clonotypes with MiXCR, one entry per CDR3 protein. The sample lists 370,000 or so distinct CDR3 sequences, roughly 34% occurring once. No antigen has been assigned to these receptors. The source was cultured PBMCs, collected from culture after CMV antigen stimulation. All receptors come from a human donor in good health (CMV status not recorded). Some clones in this sample may be carry-over from other donors' samples.

J is TRBJ2-3 and V is TRBV19; D possibly corresponds to TRBD1 (5 bases). Per germline, CDR1 LNHDA and CDR2 SQIVND (reference sequence). The CDR3 is 13 amino acids. Trimming shortened V by 5 bases and J by 3 bases, and 9 bases separated the two germline ends. The CDR3 protein is CASSPGKTDTQYF. In DNA form, the CDR3 reads TGTGCCAGTAGTCCAGGGAAGACAGATACGCAGTATTTT.

This clonotype was seen a few times. The chain recombines TRBV6-2 or TRBV6-3 with TRBJ2-5; D may correspond to TRBD1 or TRBD2 (5 bases each). Germline values: CDR1 MNHEY, CDR2 SVGEGT. This CDR3 comprises 14 residues. With 6 bases removed from V and 7 bases from J, the gap between germline ends came to 18 bases. The CDR3 is CASRWDVRGLTQYF. The CDR3, as DNA: TGTGCCAGCAGATGGGACGTACGGGGTTTGACCCAGTACTTC.

This chain uses TRBV5-3 with TRBJ2-1; D gene unclear. TRBV5-3 is treated as an ORF (open reading frame) with a function not yet certain. The CDR3 totals 14 residues. V lost 8 bases and J 5 bases, leaving 17 bases between the germline ends. CDR3 DNA sequence: TGTGCCAGCAGCACCGAGAGACTCCACAATGAGCAGTTCTTC. Translating gives CASSTERLHNEQFF.

The gene calls are TRBV29-1 and TRBJ2-5; D is ambiguous. Per germline, CDR1 SQVTM and CDR2 ANQGSEA. The V end lost 4 bases, the J end lost 5 bases, and 8 bases lay between the germline ends. The length of the CDR3 is 11 residues. CDR3 protein: CSVVPVETQYF. CDR3 DNA: TGCAGCGTTGTTCCCGTGGAGACCCAGTACTTC.

This clonotype was detected ten times or more. This chain joins TRBV6-5 and TRBJ2-2; 11 bases match TRBD2. V shed 4 bases, J shed 2 bases, and the junction held 3 bases outside the gene matches. Germline CDR1 MNHEY, CDR2 SVGAGI. The CDR3 runs to 16 residues. CDR3 in amino acids: CASSLGLAVNTGELFF. The DNA of the CDR3 is TGTGCCAGCAGTTTGGGACTAGCGGTTAACACCGGGGAGCTGTTTTTT.

This chain joins TRBV28 and TRBJ1-3; 9 positions agree with TRBD1. V gave up 0 bases and J gave up 2 bases; unmatched junction bases: 5. The germline gives CDR1 MDHEN, CDR2 SYDVKM. The CDR3 covers 17 residues. The CDR3 reads CASSLWVGQGPGNTIYF. In nucleotides, the CDR3 is TGTGCCAGCAGTTTATGGGTCGGACAGGGGCCTGGAAACACCATATATTTT. The full variable domain, its missing parts supplied by reference TRBV28 and TRBJ1-3, is DVKVTQSSRYLVKRTGEKVFLECVQDMDHENMFWYRQDPGLGLRLIYFSYDVKMKEKGDIPEGYSVSREKKERFSLILESASTNQTSMYLCASSLWVGQGPGNTIYFGEGSWLTVV.

The chain has TRBV28 and TRBJ1-2, with 8 bases lining up with TRBD1. The V gene end was trimmed by 6 bases and the J gene end by 4 bases; junction bases not matched to a gene: 4. Germline CDR1 and CDR2: MDHEN and SYDVKM. There are 13 residues in the CDR3. The DNA of the CDR3 is TGTGCCAGCAGCTCGGGACAGGTCTATGGCTACACCTTC. This translates into CASSSGQVYGYTF.

V is TRBV28 and J is TRBJ2-7; the D call may be TRBD1 or TRBD2 (5 bases each). The V end was cut by 3 bases, the J end by 3 bases, with 9 bases between. The V gene's germline CDR1 is MDHEN and CDR2 SYDVKM. The CDR3 covers 13 residues. The CDR3 region has the DNA TGTGCCAGCAGTTTGGGGGTATACTACGAGCAGTACTTC. Its translation is CASSLGVYYEQYF.

The chain carries TRBV19 and TRBJ1-1; D is perhaps TRBD1 (6 bases). Germline loops: CDR1 LNHDA, CDR2 SQIVND (reference sequence). The CDR3 loop spans 15 amino acids. V lost 7 bases and J 1 base, leaving 16 bases between the germline ends. The CDR3 spells CASTIPGQKNTEAFF. CDR3 bases: TGTGCCAGTACCATACCGGGACAAAAGAACACTGAAGCTTTCTTT.

This clonotype occurred a few times. The V gene is TRBV13, the J gene TRBJ2-1, with TRBD2 identical over 7 bases. The germline CDR1 and CDR2 sequences are PRHDT and FYEKMQ (reference sequence). Unmatched junction bases numbered 5, after V lost 1 base and J lost 5 bases. The CDR3 loop spans 15 amino acids. The chain's CDR3 is CASSLVRLAHNEQFF. The CDR3 DNA follows: TGTGCCAGCAGCTTAGTCAGACTAGCTCACAATGAGCAGTTCTTC.